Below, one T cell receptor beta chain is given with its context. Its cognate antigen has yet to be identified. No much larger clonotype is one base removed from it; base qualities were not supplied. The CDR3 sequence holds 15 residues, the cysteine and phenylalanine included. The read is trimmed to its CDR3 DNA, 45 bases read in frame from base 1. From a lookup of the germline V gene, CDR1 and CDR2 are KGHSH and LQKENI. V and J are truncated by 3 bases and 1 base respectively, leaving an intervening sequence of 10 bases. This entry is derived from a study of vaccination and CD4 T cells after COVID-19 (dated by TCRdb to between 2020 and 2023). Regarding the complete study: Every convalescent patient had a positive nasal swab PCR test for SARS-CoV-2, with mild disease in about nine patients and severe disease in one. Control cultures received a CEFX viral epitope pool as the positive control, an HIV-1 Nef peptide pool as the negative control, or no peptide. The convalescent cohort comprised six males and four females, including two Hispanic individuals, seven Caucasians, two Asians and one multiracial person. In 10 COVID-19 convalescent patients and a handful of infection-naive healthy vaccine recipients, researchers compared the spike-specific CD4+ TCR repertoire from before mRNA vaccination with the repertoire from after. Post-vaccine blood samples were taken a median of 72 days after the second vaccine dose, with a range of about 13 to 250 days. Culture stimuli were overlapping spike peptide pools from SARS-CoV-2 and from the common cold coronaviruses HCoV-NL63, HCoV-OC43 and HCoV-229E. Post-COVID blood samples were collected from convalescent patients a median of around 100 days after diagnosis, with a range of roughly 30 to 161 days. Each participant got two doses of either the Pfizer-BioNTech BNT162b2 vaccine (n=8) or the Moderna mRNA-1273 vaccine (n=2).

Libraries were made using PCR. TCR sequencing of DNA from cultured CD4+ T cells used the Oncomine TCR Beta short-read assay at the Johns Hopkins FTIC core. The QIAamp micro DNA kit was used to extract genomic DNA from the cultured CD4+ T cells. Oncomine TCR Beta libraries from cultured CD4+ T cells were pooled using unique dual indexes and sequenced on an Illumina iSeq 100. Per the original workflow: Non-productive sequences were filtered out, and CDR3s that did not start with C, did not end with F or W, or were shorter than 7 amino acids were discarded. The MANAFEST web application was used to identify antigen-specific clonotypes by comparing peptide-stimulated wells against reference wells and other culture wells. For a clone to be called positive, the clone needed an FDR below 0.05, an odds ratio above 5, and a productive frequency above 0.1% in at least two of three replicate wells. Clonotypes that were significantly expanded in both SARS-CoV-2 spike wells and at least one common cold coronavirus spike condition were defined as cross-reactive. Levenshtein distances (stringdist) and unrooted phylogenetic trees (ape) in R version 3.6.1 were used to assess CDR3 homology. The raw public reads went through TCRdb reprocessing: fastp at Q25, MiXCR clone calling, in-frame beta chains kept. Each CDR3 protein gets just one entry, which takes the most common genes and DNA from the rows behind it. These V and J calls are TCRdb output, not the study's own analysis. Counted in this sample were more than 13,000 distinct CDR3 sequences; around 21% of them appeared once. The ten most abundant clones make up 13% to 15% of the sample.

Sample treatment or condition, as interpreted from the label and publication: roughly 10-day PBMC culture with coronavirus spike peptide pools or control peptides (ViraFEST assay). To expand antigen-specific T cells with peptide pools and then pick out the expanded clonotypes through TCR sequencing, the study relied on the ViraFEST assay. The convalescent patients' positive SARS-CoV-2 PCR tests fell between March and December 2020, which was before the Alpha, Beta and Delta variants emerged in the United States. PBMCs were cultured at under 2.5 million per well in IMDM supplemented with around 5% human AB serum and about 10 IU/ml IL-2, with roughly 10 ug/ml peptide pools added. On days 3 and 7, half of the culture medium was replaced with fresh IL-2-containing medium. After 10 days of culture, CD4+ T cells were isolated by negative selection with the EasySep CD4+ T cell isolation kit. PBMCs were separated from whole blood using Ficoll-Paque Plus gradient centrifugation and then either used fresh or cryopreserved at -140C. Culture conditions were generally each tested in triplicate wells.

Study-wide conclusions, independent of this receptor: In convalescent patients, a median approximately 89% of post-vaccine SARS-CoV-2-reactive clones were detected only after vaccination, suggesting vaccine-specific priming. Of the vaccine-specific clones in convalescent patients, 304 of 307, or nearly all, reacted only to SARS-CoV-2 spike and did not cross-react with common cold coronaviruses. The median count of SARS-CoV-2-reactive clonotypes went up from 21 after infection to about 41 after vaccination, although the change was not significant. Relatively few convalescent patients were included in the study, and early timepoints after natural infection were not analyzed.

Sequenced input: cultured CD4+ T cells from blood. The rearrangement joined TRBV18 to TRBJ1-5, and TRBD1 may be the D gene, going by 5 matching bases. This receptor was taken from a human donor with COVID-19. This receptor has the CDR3 CASSPNGGSNQPQHF. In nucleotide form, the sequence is TGTGCCAGCTCACCGAACGGGGGGAGCAATCAGCCCCAGCATTTT.